Listed below are T cell receptor beta chains from one sample, sequenced in a study of cytomegalovirus exposure and HLA in healthy donors. Only in-frame clones appear in the TCRdb table, and some are missing; sequencing was by immunoSEQ multiplex PCR. The profile shows under 400,000 clones, roughly 89% of them singletons. The specimen was PBMCs. These receptors originate from a young woman in good health and CMV-seronegative. Each CDR3 is given with its conserved first and last residue. The D gene is left open where the match is weak. The size field is filled for only some rows; it gives once, few, many or a size class.

13 NA TRBJ1-1 TRBV6-5 NA CASSYRRGTEAFF TGTGCCAGCAGTTACAGGCGAGGGACTGAAGCTTTCTTT
13 NA TRBJ1-2 TRBV27 few CASSEQGRSGYTF TGTGCCAGCAGTGAACAGGGTCGGAGTGGCTACACCTTC
19 TRBD2 TRBJ2-7 TRBV27 NA CASSLQGVGWLADSYEQYF TGTGCCAGCAGTTTACAAGGCGTTGGTTGGCTAGCGGATTCCTACGAGCAGTACTTC
15 NA TRBJ2-3 TRBV2 NA CASSREATSTDTQYF TGTGCCAGCAGTCGGGAAGCCACTAGCACAGATACGCAGTATTTT
14 TRBD1 TRBJ1-2 TRBV19 NA CASSIAGTGDGYTF TGTGCCAGTAGTATAGCTGGGACAGGGGATGGCTACACCTTC
15 TRBD2 TRBJ2-1 TRBV9 NA CASSITSGRAVEQFF TGTGCCAGCAGCATTACTAGCGGGAGGGCCGTTGAGCAGTTCTTC
20 NA TRBJ1-5 TRBV12-2 NA CASRPWGEQGEGFGNQPQHF TGTGCAAGTCGCCCTTGGGGGGAACAGGGGGAAGGGTTCGGCAATCAGCCCCAGCATTTT
17 NA TRBJ2-7 TRBV28 NA CASSPGTGSISRYEQYF TGTGCCAGCAGTCCTGGGACTGGGAGCATCTCACGGTACGAGCAGTACTTC
14 TRBD1 TRBJ1-2 TRBV6-1 few CASSEGDRNYGYTF TGTGCCAGCAGTGAAGGGGACAGAAACTATGGCTACACCTTC
13 NA TRBJ2-1 TRBV7-6 once CASSLGPSPVRFF TGTGCCAGCAGCTTAGGCCCTAGCCCGGTTAGGTTCTTC
18 TRBD1 TRBJ2-1 TRBV15 NA CATSRDYLQGQGDNEQFF TGTGCCACCAGCAGGGACTACCTCCAGGGACAGGGTGACAATGAGCAGTTCTTC
13 NA TRBJ2-3 TRBV2 once CAKQGGQADTQYF TGTGCCAAACAGGGGGGGCAGGCAGATACGCAGTATTTT